This TCR beta chain is drawn from a study of T cell repertoires in ileal Crohn's disease. Points on this clone: What it binds is not known.

V shed 0 bases and J shed 13 bases, with 10 bases lying between them. CDR1 and CDR2 (germline): LNHNV, YYDKDF (reference sequence). CDR3 length: 12 amino acids. TCRB immunosequencing input was around 540 nanograms of biopsy DNA per sample. Clones were read by immunoSEQ multiplex PCR, and TCRdb kept only the in-frame ones, dropping some. The table shows some 13,000 clones, with around 82% occurring only once. Overall study findings and caveats: High-frequency clones were more common in sorted CD8 than CD4 cells.

The receptor's source is an adult with Crohn's disease. The material sequenced was ileal tissue. The genes are TRBV15 and TRBJ2-1; D is unclear. This CDR3 is CATSRDRNSQFF. The CDR3 DNA sequence: TGTGCCACCAGCAGAGATCGTAATAGTCAGTTCTTC.